One and the same sample provided the 27 T cell receptor beta chains below, sequenced in a study of identical twins. TCRdb reanalysed the 5' RACE reads using MiXCR and keeps one entry per CDR3 protein. The repertoire holds a few hundred thousand distinct CDR3 sequences, with approximately 8.8% as singletons. The sample taken for sequencing was naive T cells sorted from blood. The receptors stem from a woman in her forties or fifties in good health.

This clonotype was seen many times. The chain joins TRBV4-1 to TRBJ2-3; 7 bases are shared with TRBD2. The V gene's germline CDR1 is MGHRA and CDR2 YSYEKL. V lost 4 bases, J lost 4 bases, and 8 bases stayed unmatched. The CDR3 is 15 amino acids. CDR3: CASSLTPGLPDTQYF. The CDR3 DNA sequence: TGCGCCAGCAGCCTTACGCCGGGACTACCAGATACGCAGTATTTT.

This clonotype showed up many times. The genes are TRBV12-3 or TRBV12-4 and TRBJ1-5; D perhaps matches TRBD1 (5 bases). The CDR3 loop spans 16 amino acids. Trimming left V 6 bases short and J 5 bases short, with 20 bases between. CDR3 in DNA: TGTGCCAGCAGCTCCTCGGGTGGGGGATTTTATCAGCCCCAGCATTTT. Translation gives CASSSSGGGFYQPQHF.

This clonotype was seen many times. The chain joins TRBV5-1 to TRBJ1-1, with a weak D call TRBD1 (5 bases). The CDR3 loop spans 14 amino acids. Trimming took 7 bases from V and 3 from J, leaving 16 bases between them. Per the germline V gene, CDR1 is SGHRS and CDR2 is YFSETQ. The CDR3, as DNA: TGCGCCAGCCGATCCCCAGGGAAGGACACTGAAGCTTTCTTT. This gives the protein CASRSPGKDTEAFF.

This clonotype turned up a few times. This chain uses TRBV4-2 with TRBJ2-3, with 8 bases identical to TRBD2. The CDR3 totals 14 residues. V was clipped by 3 bases and J by 9 bases; unmatched bases: 8. CDR1 is LGHNA, CDR2 YNFKEQ, per germline. The CDR3 spells CASSQPGGAQTQYF. CDR3 nucleotide sequence: TGTGCCAGCAGCCAGCCGGGAGGGGCCCAGACGCAGTATTTT.

The rearrangement uses TRBV7-9 and TRBJ2-1; D might be TRBD1 (5 bases). This CDR3 comprises 14 residues. Germline values: CDR1 SEHNR, CDR2 FQNEAQ (reference sequence). Trimming took 4 bases from V and 3 from J, leaving 10 bases between them. The CDR3 protein is CASSSRTSYNEQFF. The CDR3 DNA sequence: TGTGCCAGCAGCTCCCGGACAAGCTACAATGAGCAGTTCTTC. Combining the CDR3 with reference TRBV7-9 and TRBJ2-1 gives the whole variable domain DTGVSQNPRHKITKRGQNVTFRCDPISEHNRLYWYRQTLGQGPEFLTYFQNEAQLEKSRLLSDRFSAERPKGSFSTLEIQRTEQGDSAMYLCASSSRTSYNEQFFGPGTRLTVL.

This chain joins TRBV7-3 and TRBJ2-5, with TRBD1 matching over 7 bases. Germline lookup yields CDR1 SGHTA and CDR2 FQGTGA. V lost 4 bases, J lost 2 bases, and 7 bases stayed unmatched. The CDR3 has 15 amino acids. The CDR3 DNA reads as TGTGCCAGCAGCTCCCGACAGGGTCAACAAGAGACCCAGTACTTC. Protein product: CASSSRQGQQETQYF. Complete variable domain (other parts from reference TRBV7-3 and TRBJ2-5): GAGVSQTPSNKVTEKGKYVELRCDPISGHTALYWYRQSLGQGPEFLIYFQGTGAADDSGLPNDRFFAVRPEGSVSTLKIQRTERGDSAVYLCASSSRQGQQETQYFGPGTRLLVL.

This clonotype has only a few counts. This chain uses TRBV29-1 with TRBJ2-3; tentative D call: TRBD2 (6 bases). CDR1 is SQVTM, CDR2 ANQGSEA, per germline. There are 12 residues in the CDR3. V shed 4 bases and J shed 4 bases, with 9 bases lying between them. DNA of the CDR3: TGCAGCGTTGGGGGGGATCCAGATACGCAGTATTTT. Its translation: CSVGGDPDTQYF.

V gene TRBV7-9 combines with J gene TRBJ1-2; 9 nucleotides match TRBD1. V dropped 3 bases and J dropped 6; count of bases not matched to a gene: 8. Germline loops: CDR1 SEHNR, CDR2 FQNEAQ (reference sequence). This CDR3 is built from 15 residues. The CDR3 protein is CASSLGADRGDGYTF. CDR3 DNA sequence: TGTGCCAGCAGCTTGGGCGCGGACAGGGGCGATGGCTACACCTTC.

This clonotype occurred many times. The gene calls are TRBV12-3 or TRBV12-4 and TRBJ2-3, with 8 nucleotides matching TRBD1. CDR3 length: 15 amino acids. V trimming: 6 bases; J trimming: 1 base; junction bases outside the gene matches: 6. The CDR3 DNA reads as TGTGCCAGCAGGAGACAGGGGACCGGCACAGATACGCAGTATTTT. It yields the protein CASRRQGTGTDTQYF.

This clonotype was observed a few times. This chain uses TRBV20-1 with TRBJ2-1, with 9 bases that match TRBD1. Germline V gives CDR1 DFQATT, CDR2 SNEGSKA (reference sequence). After removal of 3 bases from V and 8 bases from J, the junction contained 8 bases not matched to a gene. This CDR3 has 14 residues. CDR3 sequence reads: CSASPRTGVDEQFF. CDR3 in DNA: TGCAGTGCTAGCCCGAGGACAGGGGTAGATGAGCAGTTCTTC.

This clonotype was counted many times. This chain links TRBV3-1 with TRBJ2-3, with unresolved D. CDR3 length equals 14 residues. The germline gives CDR1 LGHDT, CDR2 YNNKEL (reference sequence). Trimming cost V 0 bases and J 1 base, with 5 bases left between them. The CDR3 is CASSQERGTDTQYF. For the CDR3, the DNA is TGTGCCAGCAGCCAAGAACGGGGCACAGATACGCAGTATTTT.

This clonotype was picked up many times. CDR3 amino acids: CASSPGVSWPQHF. The DNA for the CDR3 is TGTGCCAGCAGCCCAGGGGTGTCGTGGCCCCAGCATTTT. J is TRBJ1-5 and V is TRBV12-3 or TRBV12-4; a possible D gene is TRBD1 (6 bases). Trimming cost V 6 bases and J 9 bases, with 15 bases left between them. This CDR3 has 13 residues.

This clonotype has more than one count but fewer than ten. The chain uses TRBV10-3 and TRBJ1-6; a weak D match, TRBD1 (5 bases). Trimming removed 2 bases from V and 7 bases from J, with 6 bases in between. This CDR3 region has 13 residues. CDR1 ENHRY and CDR2 SYGVKD come from the germline V gene. The CDR3: CAISEAGNSPLHF. Here the CDR3 DNA reads TGTGCCATCAGTGAGGCAGGGAATTCACCCCTCCACTTT.

In its sample, this clonotype was seen a few times. The rearrangement uses TRBV29-1 and TRBJ1-4; no reliable D call. Trimming took 3 bases from V and 5 from J, leaving 10 bases between them. Germline V gene lookup returns CDR1 SQVTM and CDR2 ANQGSEA. This CDR3 comprises 13 residues. The CDR3 spells CSVEPGPNEKLFF. CDR3 sequence (DNA): TGCAGCGTTGAGCCCGGACCCAATGAAAAACTGTTTTTT.

This clonotype has a handful of counts. V and J are TRBV7-2 and TRBJ2-1, with TRBD2 matching over 10 bases. The CDR3 loop spans 16 amino acids. The V gene end was trimmed by 3 bases and the J gene end by 3 bases; junction bases not matched to a gene: 5. Germline CDR1 reads SGHTA; CDR2 reads FQGNSA. The CDR3 DNA sequence: TGTGCCAGCAGCTTTCAAGCGGGAGGGTTCTACAATGAGCAGTTCTTC. As protein: CASSFQAGGFYNEQFF. The full variable domain, in which reference TRBV7-2 and TRBJ2-1 provide the parts outside the CDR3, is GAGVSQSPSNKVTEKGKDVELRCDPISGHTALYWYRQSLGQGLEFLIYFQGNSAPDKSGLPSDRFSAERTGGSVSTLTIQRTQQEDSAVYLCASSFQAGGFYNEQFFGPGTRLTVL.

This clonotype was seen a few times. V is TRBV4-1 and J is TRBJ2-2; 7 bases fit TRBD1. The CDR3 is 16 residues long. The J segment lost 0 bases and the V segment lost 6 bases, leaving 7 bases of the junction unmatched. Germline-derived CDR1 and CDR2 are MGHRA and YSYEKL. The CDR3 DNA follows: TGCGCCAGCAGAACAACGGGACAGACGAACACCGGGGAGCTGTTTTTT. Its protein product is CASRTTGQTNTGELFF.

V is TRBV4-1 and J is TRBJ1-4; D gene uncertain. The germline V gene has CDR1 MGHRA and CDR2 YSYEKL. The germline V and J ends were trimmed by 2 bases and 10 bases, with 14 bases remaining between them. CDR3 length equals 14 residues. Written as DNA, the CDR3 is TGCGCCAGCAGCCAAATTCCGGCCGAGGGAAAACTGTTTTTT. Its translation: CASSQIPAEGKLFF.

This clonotype has a handful of counts. This chain uses TRBV29-1 with TRBJ2-1; 8 bases match TRBD2. Germline assignment: CDR1 SQVTM and CDR2 ANQGSEA. The length of the CDR3 is 14 residues. V shed 6 bases, J shed 3 bases, and the junction held 7 bases outside the gene matches. In DNA form, the CDR3 reads TGCAGCGTGGTCTCAGCGGGAGACTACAATGAGCAGTTCTTC. It specifies CSVVSAGDYNEQFF.

The CDR3 DNA sequence: TGTGCCAGCAGCTTTTGGGACACCCCGGAGGGCTACACCTTC. It encodes CASSFWDTPEGYTF. This chain joins TRBV5-6 and TRBJ1-2, with D maybe TRBD1 (6 bases). Trimming removed 2 bases from V and 8 bases from J, with 16 bases in between. The CDR3 loop spans 14 amino acids. The germline CDR1 and CDR2 sequences are SGHDT and YYEEEE.

This clonotype was detected a few times. This chain uses TRBV12-3 or TRBV12-4 with TRBJ1-1, with 7 bases fitting TRBD1. The CDR3 consists of 12 residues. The V and J ends lost 5 bases and 7 bases, in that order; junction bases with no gene match: 4. The chain's CDR3 is CASSTRGIEAFF. DNA for the CDR3: TGTGCCAGCAGTACCAGGGGGATTGAAGCTTTCTTT.

The chain uses TRBV27 and TRBJ2-1; D call uncertain. The CDR3 sequence is 13 residues long. The V and J ends lost 2 bases and 6 bases respectively, with 8 bases between them. Germline assignment: CDR1 MNHEY and CDR2 SMNVEV (reference sequence). The CDR3 DNA is TGTGCCAGCAGTTTAGGCTTCCGCAATGAGCAGTTCTTC. Encoded protein: CASSLGFRNEQFF.

At least ten counts were recorded for this clonotype. The chain couples TRBV7-9 to TRBJ1-5, with 10 bases identical to TRBD1. J lost 6 bases, V lost 2 bases, and 7 bases had no gene match. The CDR3 consists of 16 residues. Germline loops: CDR1 SEHNR, CDR2 FQNEAQ (reference sequence). CDR3 coding DNA: TGTGCCAGCAGCTTATCGGGGACAGGGGATCTTCAGCCCCAGCATTTT. Amino acid sequence: CASSLSGTGDLQPQHF.

This clonotype was found a few times. The V and J genes are TRBV11-2 and TRBJ2-1; TRBD2 agrees at 7 bases. The CDR3 is made up of 13 amino acids. Germline assignment: CDR1 SGHAT and CDR2 FQNNGV. Trimming removed 7 bases from V and 15 bases from J; junction bases left unmatched: 15. The CDR3 bases are TGTGCCAGCACCCAAAACCTGGGGGGGGAGGGGTTCTTC. The encoded protein is CASTQNLGGEGFF. Looking up the rest from reference TRBV11-2 and TRBJ2-1 gives the full variable domain: EAGVAQSPRYKIIEKRQSVAFWCNPISGHATLYWYQQILGQGPKLLIQFQNNGVVDDSQLPKDRFSAERLKGVDSTLKIQPAKLEDSAVYLCASTQNLGGEGFFGPGTRLTVL.

This clonotype was counted a few times. V and J are TRBV7-9 and TRBJ2-1; TRBD2 might be the D (6 bases). Germline-derived CDR1 and CDR2 are SEHNR and FQNEAQ (reference sequence). The CDR3 length is 15 residues. The ends were cut back, 1 base at V and 7 bases at J, with 14 bases in the middle. The CDR3 protein is CASSLVSGEVNEQFF. CDR3 sequence (DNA): TGTGCCAGCAGCTTAGTCTCGGGAGAAGTGAATGAGCAGTTCTTC.

This clonotype was observed a handful of times. The chain recombines TRBV20-1 with TRBJ2-1; the D gene could be TRBD1 or TRBD2 (5 bases each). This CDR3 comprises 10 residues. Per germline, CDR1 DFQATT and CDR2 SNEGSKA (reference sequence). The V gene lost 5 bases and the J gene lost 9 bases, with 8 bases spanning the gap. The CDR3 bases are TGCAGTGCTCAGGGACCTGAGCAGTTCTTC. The encoded protein is CSAQGPEQFF.

This clonotype was seen ten or more times. The gene calls are TRBV7-9 and TRBJ2-2; 9 nucleotides agree with TRBD1. The V segment lost 3 bases and the J segment 6 bases; nucleotides outside the gene matches: 2. Germline-derived CDR1 and CDR2 are SEHNR and FQNEAQ (reference sequence). The CDR3 sequence is 14 residues long. The CDR3 loop is CASSLRQGAGELFF. The CDR3 coding sequence is TGTGCCAGCAGCTTGCGACAGGGGGCCGGGGAGCTGTTTTTT. The entire variable domain, with the rest obtained from reference TRBV7-9 and TRBJ2-2, is as follows: DTGVSQNPRHKITKRGQNVTFRCDPISEHNRLYWYRQTLGQGPEFLTYFQNEAQLEKSRLLSDRFSAERPKGSFSTLEIQRTEQGDSAMYLCASSLRQGAGELFFGEGSRLTVL.

This clonotype was seen a few times. The V call is TRBV27, the J call TRBJ2-1, with 8 bases fitting TRBD2. Germline trimming cut 3 bases from V and 5 bases from J; bases unmatched to any gene: 3. This CDR3 is 14 amino acids long. Germline CDR1 is MNHEY and CDR2 is SMNVEV (reference sequence). The CDR3: CASSFGSGNNEQFF. DNA for the CDR3: TGTGCCAGCAGTTTTGGTAGCGGGAACAATGAGCAGTTCTTC.